This TCR beta chain was identified during a study of spatial heterogeneity in lung cancer. About the study: The study sequenced follow-up PBMC samples when they were available, at a median of about two years after resection. Study results and limitations: Ubiquitous expanded tumor TCRs surfaced in blood more at resection than they did at follow-up.

J was trimmed by 7 bases and V by 1 base; bases with no gene match: 9. The germline CDR1 and CDR2 sequences are LGHNA and YNFKEQ. This CDR3 spans 18 amino acids. The time point denotes: blood at routine non-recurrence follow-up after resection. Whole RNA from tumor, nontumor lung or frozen PBMC was sequenced unsorted. Each TCR cDNA molecule carried a unique molecular identifier. TCRdb called the 5' RACE reads again in MiXCR, with one record for every CDR3 protein. Of about 120,000 distinct CDR3 sequences in the sample, 9% to 15% were seen once. This clonotype was seen at least ten times. What it binds is not known.

The sample here was PBMCs, taken at follow-up. The TCR comes from a male donor with early-stage non-small cell lung cancer. This chain connects TRBV4-2 to TRBJ1-6; TRBD1 aligns across 11 bases. CDR3 DNA sequence: TGTGCCAGCAGCCAAGCCGCCGGGACAGGGGGTCGGAATTCACCCCTCCACTTT. Protein product: CASSQAAGTGGRNSPLHF.